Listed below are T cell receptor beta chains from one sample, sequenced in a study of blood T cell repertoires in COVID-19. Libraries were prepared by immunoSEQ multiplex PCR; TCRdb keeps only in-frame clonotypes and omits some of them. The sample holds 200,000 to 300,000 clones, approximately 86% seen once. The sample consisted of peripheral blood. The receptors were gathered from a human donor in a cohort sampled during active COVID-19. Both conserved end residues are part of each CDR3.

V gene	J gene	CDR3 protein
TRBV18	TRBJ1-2	CASSSPTGGLRGYTF
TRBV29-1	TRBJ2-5	CSGGGQQETQYF
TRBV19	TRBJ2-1	CASTVYNEQFF
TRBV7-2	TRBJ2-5	CASSLAEQGTETQYF
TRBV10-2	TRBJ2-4	CASSESRGLGKNIQYF
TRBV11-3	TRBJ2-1	CASSLGIGGYNEQFF
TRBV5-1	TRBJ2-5	CASSLNRDSAGRTQYF
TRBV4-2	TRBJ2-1	CASSPSTGTFYNEQFF
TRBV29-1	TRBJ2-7	CSVRTRLVYEQYF
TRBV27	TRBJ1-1	CASSLSPRRGNTEAFF
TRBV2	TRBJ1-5	CASSGQGEAQPQHF
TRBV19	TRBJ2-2	CASSPRTGGYTGELFF
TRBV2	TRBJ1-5	CASSEGLTGEQPQHF
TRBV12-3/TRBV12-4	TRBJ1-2	CASSAGGNGYTF
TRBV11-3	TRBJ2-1	CASSLDSLNNEQFF
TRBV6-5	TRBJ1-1	CASSYDLGQGIEAFF
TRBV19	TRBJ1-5	CASSNRGDQPQHF
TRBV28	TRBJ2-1	CASSLGLAGVGEQFF
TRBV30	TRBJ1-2	CAWNLQGEDGYTF
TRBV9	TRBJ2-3	CASSVRGGVTDTQYF
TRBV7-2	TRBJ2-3	CASSFGGLPSGREQYF
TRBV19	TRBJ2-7	CASADPSGALQGYEQYF
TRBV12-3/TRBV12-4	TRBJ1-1	CASTPRQGTEAFF
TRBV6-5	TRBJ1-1	CASTRQGHTEAFF
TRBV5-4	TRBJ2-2	CASSLGGTDFGELFF
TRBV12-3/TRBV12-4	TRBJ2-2	CASSLDTTGELFF
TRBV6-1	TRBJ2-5	CASSEGRYQETQYF
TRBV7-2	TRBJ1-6	CASSAWTGSNSPLHF
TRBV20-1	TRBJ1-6	CSASSPPTGHSPLHF
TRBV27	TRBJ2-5	CASSFWQGAGTQYF
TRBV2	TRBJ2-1	CASGGGGGEQFF
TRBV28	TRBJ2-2	CASSLIRAGVDGELFF
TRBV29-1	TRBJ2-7	CSVRGQGSYEQYF
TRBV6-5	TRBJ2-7	CASSISGSSYEQYF
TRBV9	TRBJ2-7	CASSPTDYEQYF
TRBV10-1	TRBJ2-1	CASSQGGTSVAFF
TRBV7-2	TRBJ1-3	CASSLDKPLRTGGDTIYF
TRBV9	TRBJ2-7	CASSASGPYEQYF
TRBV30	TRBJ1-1	CAWSVMAGVGTEAFF
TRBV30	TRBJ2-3	CAWSVPGTDTQYF
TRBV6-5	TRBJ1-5	CASSEGDSNQPQHF
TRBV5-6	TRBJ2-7	CASSSWTGTFYEQYF
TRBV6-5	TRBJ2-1	CASSLTGDNEQFF
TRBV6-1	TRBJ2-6	CASSEPGESGANVLTF
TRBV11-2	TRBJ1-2	CASSLVTGANYGYTF
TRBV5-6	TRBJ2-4	CASSFGGNRDQYF
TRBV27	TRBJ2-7	CASSLSSSGEQYF
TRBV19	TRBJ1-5	CASTRDRGWPQHF
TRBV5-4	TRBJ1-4	CASSLGTGREKLFF
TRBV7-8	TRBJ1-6	CASSPAAGGNSPLHF
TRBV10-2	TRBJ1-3	CASSVGGAGNTIYF
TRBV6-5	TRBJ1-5	CASSYSSLQPQHF
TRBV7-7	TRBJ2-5	CASTPGGGETQYF
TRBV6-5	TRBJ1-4	CASSRRGQGVEKLFF
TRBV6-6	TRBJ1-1	CASRAPGQRNTEAFF
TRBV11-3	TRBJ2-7	CASSSLAGGGVQYF